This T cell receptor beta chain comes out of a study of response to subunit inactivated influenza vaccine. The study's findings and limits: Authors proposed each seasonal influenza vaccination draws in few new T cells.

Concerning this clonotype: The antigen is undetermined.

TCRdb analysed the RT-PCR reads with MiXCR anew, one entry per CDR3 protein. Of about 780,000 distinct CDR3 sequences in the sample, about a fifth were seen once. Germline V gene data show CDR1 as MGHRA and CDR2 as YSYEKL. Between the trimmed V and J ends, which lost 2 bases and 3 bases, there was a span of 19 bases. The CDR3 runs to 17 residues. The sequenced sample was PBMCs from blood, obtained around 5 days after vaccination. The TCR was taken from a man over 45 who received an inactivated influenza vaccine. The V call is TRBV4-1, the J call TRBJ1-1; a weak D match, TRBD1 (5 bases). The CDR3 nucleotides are TGCGCCAGCAGCCAAACCGCCTTAAAAGGGGTTCACACTGAAGCTTTCTTT. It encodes CASSQTALKGVHTEAFF.